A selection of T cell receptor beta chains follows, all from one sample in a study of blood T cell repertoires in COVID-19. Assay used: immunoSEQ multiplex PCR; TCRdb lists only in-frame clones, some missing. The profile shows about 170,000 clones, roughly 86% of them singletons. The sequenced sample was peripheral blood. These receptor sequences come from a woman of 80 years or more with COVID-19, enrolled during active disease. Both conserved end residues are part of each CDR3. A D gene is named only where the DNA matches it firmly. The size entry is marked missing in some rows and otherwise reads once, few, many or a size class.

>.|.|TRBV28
CASSFYYEQYF
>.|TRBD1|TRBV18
CASSGTGWEQYF
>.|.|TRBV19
CASSIGGGSNQPQHF
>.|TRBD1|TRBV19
CASSPSWGQGEKLFF
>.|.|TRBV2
CASSIYRVTQPQHF
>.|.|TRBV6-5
CASRIAHSSYNEQFF
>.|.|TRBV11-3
CASSWGANTEAFF
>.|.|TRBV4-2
CASSQEGGTNEKLFF
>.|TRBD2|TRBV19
CASSMVLAGWDTQYF
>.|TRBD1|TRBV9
CASSATGGREKLFF
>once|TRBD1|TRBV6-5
CASGTGQNTEAFF
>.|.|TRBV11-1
CASSPSRLSNYGYTF
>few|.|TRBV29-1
CSAGERDGYTF
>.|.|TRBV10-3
CAISESAVQETQYF
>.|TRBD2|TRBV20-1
CSASVRTGGEQYF
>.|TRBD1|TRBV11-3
CASSLDLSGQGAGEQYF
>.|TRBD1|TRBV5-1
CASSKDRGNPGNSPLHF
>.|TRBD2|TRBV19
CASSIEAGGSLYNEQFF
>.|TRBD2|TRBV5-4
CASSSSEGSGSSTGELFF
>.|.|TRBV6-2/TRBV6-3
CASSSVPAAGANVLTF
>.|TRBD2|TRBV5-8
CASSLTSSGGGETQYF
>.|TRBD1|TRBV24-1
CATSDSGQGGRNQYF
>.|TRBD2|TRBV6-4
CASRDNRGGRGHEQYF